This is a list of T cell receptor beta chains from one sample in a study of regulatory T cells in long-lasting Graves disease. TCRdb redid the calling of the multiplex PCR reads with MiXCR, one entry per CDR3 protein. The table lists around 250,000 distinct CDR3 sequences, 20% to 25% of them singletons. The sample was peripheral blood mononuclear cells (PBMCs), taken at new diagnosis, from a patient treated with antithyroid drugs. These receptors were taken from a female donor with Graves disease. CDR3s include the opening cysteine and the closing phenylalanine or tryptophan. The D gene is left open where the match is weak. Clone size appears in some rows only: once, few, many, or a class for an expanded clone.

D gene: TRBD2; clone size: many; V gene: TRBV6-5; J gene: TRBJ2-7; CDR3 protein: CASSSPGGEDEQYF; CDR3 DNA: TGTGCCAGCAGTTCCCCGGGGGGGGAGGACGAGCAGTACTTC
D gene: -; clone size: many; V gene: TRBV6-2/TRBV6-3; J gene: TRBJ2-2; CDR3 protein: CASRGTYTGELFF; CDR3 DNA: TGTGCCAGCAGAGGCACCTACACCGGGGAGCTGTTTTTT
D gene: TRBD2; clone size: -; V gene: TRBV20-1; J gene: TRBJ2-3; CDR3 protein: CSAARGSTDTQYF; CDR3 DNA: TGCAGTGCTGCGCGGGGGAGCACAGATACGCAGTATTTT
D gene: -; clone size: few; V gene: TRBV29-1; J gene: TRBJ2-3; CDR3 protein: CSVQGGRSTGTQYF; CDR3 DNA: TGCAGCGTCCAGGGGGGAAGGAGCACAGGTACGCAGTATTTT
D gene: -; clone size: many; V gene: TRBV11-2; J gene: TRBJ2-7; CDR3 protein: CASSIDRGVEQYF; CDR3 DNA: TGTGCCAGCAGCATAGATAGAGGAGTAGAGCAGTACTTC
D gene: -; clone size: many; V gene: TRBV11-2; J gene: TRBJ2-5; CDR3 protein: CASSSTQARETQYF; CDR3 DNA: TGTGCCAGCAGTTCTACCCAAGCCCGAGAGACCCAGTACTTC
D gene: TRBD1; clone size: many; V gene: TRBV20-1; J gene: TRBJ2-5; CDR3 protein: CSASRQGAAQYF; CDR3 DNA: TGCAGTGCTAGCCGACAGGGGGCCGCCCAGTACTTC
D gene: -; clone size: many; V gene: TRBV30; J gene: TRBJ2-5; CDR3 protein: CAWDGGVETQYF; CDR3 DNA: TGTGCCTGGGATGGCGGGGTAGAGACCCAGTACTTC
D gene: TRBD2; clone size: many; V gene: TRBV7-2; J gene: TRBJ2-7; CDR3 protein: CASSLGSSSGTYEQYF; CDR3 DNA: TGTGCCAGCAGCTTAGGGTCCTCTAGCGGAACCTACGAGCAGTACTTC
D gene: -; clone size: many; V gene: TRBV9; J gene: TRBJ2-7; CDR3 protein: CASSRAMPGDEQYF; CDR3 DNA: TGTGCCAGCAGCAGGGCGATGCCAGGGGACGAGCAGTACTTC
D gene: -; clone size: many; V gene: TRBV24-1; J gene: TRBJ2-3; CDR3 protein: CATSDSSSGDTQYF; CDR3 DNA: TGTGCCACCAGTGATTCAAGCTCCGGGGATACGCAGTATTTT
D gene: -; clone size: -; V gene: TRBV7-2; J gene: TRBJ1-4; CDR3 protein: CASWGGPTGTNEKLFF; CDR3 DNA: TGTGCCAGCTGGGGGGGACCGACAGGCACTAATGAAAAACTGTTTTTT
D gene: TRBD1; clone size: -; V gene: TRBV5-8; J gene: TRBJ1-5; CDR3 protein: CASSLPRQGEDQPQHF; CDR3 DNA: TGTGCCAGCAGCTTGCCTCGACAGGGGGAGGATCAGCCCCAGCATTTT
D gene: -; clone size: many; V gene: TRBV20-1; J gene: TRBJ2-6; CDR3 protein: CSARGGFLGANVLTF; CDR3 DNA: TGCAGTGCTAGAGGAGGGTTTCTCGGGGCCAACGTCCTGACTTTC
D gene: -; clone size: many; V gene: TRBV11-2; J gene: TRBJ2-5; CDR3 protein: CASSPRPLRETQYF; CDR3 DNA: TGTGCCAGCAGCCCCAGACCCTTGAGGGAGACCCAGTACTTC
D gene: -; clone size: many; V gene: TRBV12-5; J gene: TRBJ2-7; CDR3 protein: CASGLGGQKYEQYF; CDR3 DNA: TGTGCTAGTGGTTTGGGAGGACAGAAATACGAGCAGTACTTC
D gene: TRBD1; clone size: -; V gene: TRBV7-8; J gene: TRBJ1-5; CDR3 protein: CASRDTGDYQPQHF; CDR3 DNA: TGTGCCAGCAGAGATACAGGGGATTATCAGCCCCAGCATTTT
D gene: TRBD1; clone size: many; V gene: TRBV5-1; J gene: TRBJ1-1; CDR3 protein: CASSSGQGVTEAFF; CDR3 DNA: TGCGCCAGCAGCTCGGGACAGGGAGTTACTGAAGCTTTCTTT